A selection of T cell receptor beta chains follows, all from one sample in a study of blood T cell repertoires in COVID-19. TCRdb's copy holds only in-frame clones and misses some; the assay was immunoSEQ multiplex PCR. The repertoire has around 140,000 clones, over 70% of them found once; the top ten carry 44%. The sample comprised peripheral blood. All receptors come from a human donor in a cohort sampled during active COVID-19. Each CDR3 is given with its conserved first and last residue. A D gene is named only where the DNA matches it firmly. Size is omitted from some rows. Given values are once, few, many or a class for expanded clones.

>.|TRBJ1-2|TRBV29-1|.
TGCAGCGCCCAGTCGGAGATCTATGGCTACACCTTC
CSAQSEIYGYTF
>.|TRBJ2-3|TRBV7-9|TRBD2
TGTGCCAGCAGCCTCGGACTAGTTGATGCAGATACGCAGTATTTT
CASSLGLVDADTQYF
>.|TRBJ1-4|TRBV2|.
TGTGCCAGCAGTGTGAGGACCGGGAGCGAAAAACTGTTTTTT
CASSVRTGSEKLFF
>few|TRBJ1-1|TRBV5-1|.
TGCGCCAGCAGCCCAATATCGGGGATCGGCACTGAAGCTTTCTTT
CASSPISGIGTEAFF
>.|TRBJ2-7|TRBV4-1|.
TGCGCCAGCAGCCAAGATCTCCCGGGTCCGATCTACGAGCAGTACTTC
CASSQDLPGPIYEQYF
>.|TRBJ2-7|TRBV6-5|TRBD2
TGTGCCAGCAGTTATTCTAGCGGGGATTTGTACGAGCAGTACTTC
CASSYSSGDLYEQYF
>.|TRBJ1-5|TRBV19|.
TGTGCCAGTAGGGCAGACAAGCCCAATCAGCCCCAGCATTTT
CASRADKPNQPQHF
>.|TRBJ2-1|TRBV5-5|TRBD2
TGTGCCAGCATCAACATTCTAGCGGGGGGGCAATACAATGAGCAGTTCTTC
CASINILAGGQYNEQFF
>few|TRBJ2-1|TRBV5-5|.
TGTGCCAGCAGCGTCGACGGAGGGAGCTACAATGAGCAGTTCTTC
CASSVDGGSYNEQFF
>.|TRBJ2-4|TRBV3-1/TRBV3-2|TRBD2
TGTGCCAGCAGCCAAGTTGCGGGAGGCTTCGGAGCCAAAAACATTCAGTACTTC
CASSQVAGGFGAKNIQYF
>.|TRBJ2-1|TRBV5-1|.
TGCGCCAGCAACGCGAATCAGCGGGAGTTTCCCCAGGGGGGTGAGCAGTTCTTC
CASNANQREFPQGGEQFF
>.|TRBJ2-5|TRBV7-9|TRBD1
TGTGCCAGCAGCCACGGACAGGGGCCCGCTAAGGAGACCCAGTACTTC
CASSHGQGPAKETQYF
>.|TRBJ1-2|TRBV14|.
TGTGCCAGCAGCGACATTGCGAAGCCCCATGGCTACACCTTC
CASSDIAKPHGYTF
>.|TRBJ1-1|TRBV14|TRBD1
TGTGCCAGCAGTCGGACAGGGAACACTGAAGCTTTCTTT
CASSRTGNTEAFF
>.|TRBJ2-7|TRBV18|TRBD1
TGTGCCAGCTCACAAATACAGGGGAGCTCCTACGAGCAGTACTTC
CASSQIQGSSYEQYF
>.|TRBJ2-5|TRBV5-1|.
TGCGCCAGCAGCTTTGGGCGGGCTCAAGAGACCCAGTACTTC
CASSFGRAQETQYF
>.|TRBJ2-1|TRBV3-1/TRBV3-2|TRBD1
TGTGCCAGCAGCCAGCAGACAGGGCCCTACAATGAGCAGTTCTTC
CASSQQTGPYNEQFF
>.|TRBJ1-2|TRBV2|.
TGTGCCAGCAGTGAAAGTCAGTCCTATGGCTACACCTTC
CASSESQSYGYTF
>.|TRBJ1-2|TRBV19|.
TGTGCCAGTAGTATTGGAGTTGGCTACACCTTC
CASSIGVGYTF
>few|TRBJ2-3|TRBV4-3|TRBD1
TGCGCCAGCAGCCAAGATTTGGGACAGGGCTCACATACGCAGTATTTT
CASSQDLGQGSHTQYF
>.|TRBJ1-2|TRBV5-1|TRBD1
TGCGCCAGCAGCTCCGGACAGGGCAGAGATGGCTACACCTTC
CASSSGQGRDGYTF
>once|TRBJ2-7|TRBV28|.
TGTGCCAGCAGTTCTAGCGTCTACGAGCAGTACTTC
CASSSSVYEQYF
>.|TRBJ1-3|TRBV19|.
TGTGCCAGTAGTAGTGGCAGGGGATACACCATATATTTT
CASSSGRGYTIYF
>.|TRBJ2-2|TRBV5-1|.
TGCGCCAGCAGCTACGACTCGAACACCGGGGAGCTGTTTTTT
CASSYDSNTGELFF
>.|TRBJ1-2|TRBV5-4|TRBD1
TGTGCCAGCAGCCCGGACAGGGGTTTTGGCTACACCTTC
CASSPDRGFGYTF
>.|TRBJ2-3|TRBV5-6|TRBD2
TGTGCCAGCAGCTTGGGACTAGCGGGAGTTGCAGATACGCAGTATTTT
CASSLGLAGVADTQYF
>.|TRBJ2-1|TRBV4-1|.
TGCGCCAGCAGCCAAAGCCCCTTAAGCGATGAGCAGTTCTTC
CASSQSPLSDEQFF
>.|TRBJ1-1|TRBV5-4|.
TGTGCCAGCAGCGGGAACACAGGTGCACACACTGAAGCTTTCTTT
CASSGNTGAHTEAFF
>.|TRBJ1-4|TRBV6-2/TRBV6-3|TRBD1
TGTGCCAGCAGCCGCAGAGGGGGCGCAGGTGAAGAAAAACTGTTTTTT
CASSRRGGAGEEKLFF
>.|TRBJ2-7|TRBV19|TRBD1
TGTGCCAGTAGTATAACTGGGGACAGGGGAATGTACGAGCAGTACTTC
CASSITGDRGMYEQYF
>.|TRBJ1-5|TRBV10-3|.
TGTGCCATCACTGGGACAACGGAGGAGCCCCAGCATTTT
CAITGTTEEPQHF
>.|TRBJ2-2|TRBV11-3|.
TGTGCCAGCAGCTTGAGGTGGGGGGCCGGGGAGCTGTTTTTT
CASSLRWGAGELFF
>.|TRBJ2-3|TRBV7-3|.
TGTGCCAGCAGCCCCCAGGGAAGCACAGATACGCAGTATTTT
CASSPQGSTDTQYF
>.|TRBJ2-5|TRBV2|.
TGTGCCAGCAGGGGTCTGAGGGAGACCCAGTACTTC
CASRGLRETQYF
>.|TRBJ2-3|TRBV5-1|.
TGCGCCAGCAGCGACCCTTCCGGGGGCACAGATACGCAGTATTTT
CASSDPSGGTDTQYF
>.|TRBJ2-7|TRBV5-1|.
TGCGCCAGCAGCTTGGGGCAGCGGGTCGAGCAGTACTTC
CASSLGQRVEQYF
>.|TRBJ1-2|TRBV20-1|.
TGCAGTGTTTACAGGGAAGGCTACACCTTC
CSVYREGYTF
>.|TRBJ1-4|TRBV29-1|.
TGCAGCGTTGGGACAGTGATGAATGAAAAACTGTTTTTT
CSVGTVMNEKLFF
>.|TRBJ1-3|TRBV27|.
TGTGCCAGCAGTTTATTCGCTGGAAACACCATATATTTT
CASSLFAGNTIYF